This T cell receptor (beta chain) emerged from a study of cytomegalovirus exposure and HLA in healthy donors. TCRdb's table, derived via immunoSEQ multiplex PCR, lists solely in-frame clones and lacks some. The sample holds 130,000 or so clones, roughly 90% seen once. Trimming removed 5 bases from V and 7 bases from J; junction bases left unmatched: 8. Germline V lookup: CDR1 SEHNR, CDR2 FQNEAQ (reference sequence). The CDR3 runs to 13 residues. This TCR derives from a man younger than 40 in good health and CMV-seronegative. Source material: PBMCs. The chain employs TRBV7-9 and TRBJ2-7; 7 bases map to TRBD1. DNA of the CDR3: TGTGCCAGCAGCCCCACGACAGGGAGAGAGCAGTACTTC. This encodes CASSPTTGREQYF.